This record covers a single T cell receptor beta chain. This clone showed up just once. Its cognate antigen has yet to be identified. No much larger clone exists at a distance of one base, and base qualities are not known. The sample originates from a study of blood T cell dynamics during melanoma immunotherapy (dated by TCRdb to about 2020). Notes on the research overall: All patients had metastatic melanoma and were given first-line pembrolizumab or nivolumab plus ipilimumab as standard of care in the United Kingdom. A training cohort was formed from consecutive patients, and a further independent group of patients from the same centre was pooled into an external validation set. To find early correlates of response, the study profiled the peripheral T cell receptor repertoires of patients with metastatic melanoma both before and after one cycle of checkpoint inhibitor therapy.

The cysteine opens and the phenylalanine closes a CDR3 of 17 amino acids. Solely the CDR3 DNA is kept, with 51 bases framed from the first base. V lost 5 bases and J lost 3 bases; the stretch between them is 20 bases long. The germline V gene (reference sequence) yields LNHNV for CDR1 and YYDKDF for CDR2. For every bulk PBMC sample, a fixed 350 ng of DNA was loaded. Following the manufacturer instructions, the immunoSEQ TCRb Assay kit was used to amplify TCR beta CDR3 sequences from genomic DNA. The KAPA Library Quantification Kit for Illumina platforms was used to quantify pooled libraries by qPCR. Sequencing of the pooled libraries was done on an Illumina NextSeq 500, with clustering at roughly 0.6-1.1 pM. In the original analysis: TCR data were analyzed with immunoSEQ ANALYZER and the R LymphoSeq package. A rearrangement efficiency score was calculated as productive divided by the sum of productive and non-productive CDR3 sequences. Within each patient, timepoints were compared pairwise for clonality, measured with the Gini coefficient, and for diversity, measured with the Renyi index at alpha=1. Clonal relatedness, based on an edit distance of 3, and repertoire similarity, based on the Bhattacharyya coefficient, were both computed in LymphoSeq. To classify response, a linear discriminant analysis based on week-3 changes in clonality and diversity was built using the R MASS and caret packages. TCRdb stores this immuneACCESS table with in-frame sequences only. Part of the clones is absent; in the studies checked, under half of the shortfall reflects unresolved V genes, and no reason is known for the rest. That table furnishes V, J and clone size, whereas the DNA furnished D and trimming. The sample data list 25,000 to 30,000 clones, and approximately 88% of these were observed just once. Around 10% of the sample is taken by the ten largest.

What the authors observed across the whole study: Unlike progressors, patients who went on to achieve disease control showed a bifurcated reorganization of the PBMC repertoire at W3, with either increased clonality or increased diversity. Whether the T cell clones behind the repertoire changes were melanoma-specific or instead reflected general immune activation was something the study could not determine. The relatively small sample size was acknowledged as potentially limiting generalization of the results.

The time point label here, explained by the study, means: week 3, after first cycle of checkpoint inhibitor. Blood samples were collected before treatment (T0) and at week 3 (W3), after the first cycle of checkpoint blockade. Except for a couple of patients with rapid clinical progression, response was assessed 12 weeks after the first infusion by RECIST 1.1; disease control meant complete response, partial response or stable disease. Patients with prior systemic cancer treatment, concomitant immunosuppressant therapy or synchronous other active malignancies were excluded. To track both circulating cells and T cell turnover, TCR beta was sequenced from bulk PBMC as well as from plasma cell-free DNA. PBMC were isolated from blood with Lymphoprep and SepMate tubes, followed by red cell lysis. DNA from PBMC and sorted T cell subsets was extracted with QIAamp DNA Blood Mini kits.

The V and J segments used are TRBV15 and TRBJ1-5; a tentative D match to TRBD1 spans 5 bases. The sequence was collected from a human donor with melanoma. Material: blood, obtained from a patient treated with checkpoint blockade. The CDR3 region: CATSGGRRDFYNQPQHF. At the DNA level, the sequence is TGTGCCACCAGCGGAGGACGCCGGGACTTCTACAATCAGCCCCAGCATTTT.